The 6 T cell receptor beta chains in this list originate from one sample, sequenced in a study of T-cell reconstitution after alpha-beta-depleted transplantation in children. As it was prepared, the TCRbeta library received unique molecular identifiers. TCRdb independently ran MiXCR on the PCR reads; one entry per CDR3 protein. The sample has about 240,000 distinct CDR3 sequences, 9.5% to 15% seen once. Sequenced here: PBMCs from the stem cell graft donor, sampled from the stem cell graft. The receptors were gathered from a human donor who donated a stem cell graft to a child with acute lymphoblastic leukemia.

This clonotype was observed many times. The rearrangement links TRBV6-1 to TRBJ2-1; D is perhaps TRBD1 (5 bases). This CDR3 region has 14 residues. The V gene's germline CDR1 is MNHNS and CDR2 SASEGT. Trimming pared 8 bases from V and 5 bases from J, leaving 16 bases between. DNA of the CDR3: TGTGCCAGCCTCCCCAGGGTGTTACACAATGAGCAGTTCTTC. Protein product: CASLPRVLHNEQFF.

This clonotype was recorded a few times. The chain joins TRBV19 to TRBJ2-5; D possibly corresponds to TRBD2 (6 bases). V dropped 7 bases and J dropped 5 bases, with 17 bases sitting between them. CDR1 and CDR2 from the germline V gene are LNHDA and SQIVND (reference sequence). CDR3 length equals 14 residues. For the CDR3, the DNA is TGTGCCAGTAATGGAGGGCCTACGGGTGAGACCCAGTACTTC. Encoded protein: CASNGGPTGETQYF.

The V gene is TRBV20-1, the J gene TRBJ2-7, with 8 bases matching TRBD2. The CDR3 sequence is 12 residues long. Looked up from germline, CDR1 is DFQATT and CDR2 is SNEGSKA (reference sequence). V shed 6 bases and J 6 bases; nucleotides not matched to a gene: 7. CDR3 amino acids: CSAQREKGEQYF. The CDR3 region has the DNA TGCAGTGCCCAGCGGGAGAAAGGCGAGCAGTACTTC.

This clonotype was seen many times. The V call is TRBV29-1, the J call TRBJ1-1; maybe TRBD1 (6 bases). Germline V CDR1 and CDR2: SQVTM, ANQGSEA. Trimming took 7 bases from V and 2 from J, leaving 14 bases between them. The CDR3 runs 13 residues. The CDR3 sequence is CSGHRVINTEAFF. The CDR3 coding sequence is TGCAGCGGTCACAGGGTAATCAACACTGAAGCTTTCTTT.

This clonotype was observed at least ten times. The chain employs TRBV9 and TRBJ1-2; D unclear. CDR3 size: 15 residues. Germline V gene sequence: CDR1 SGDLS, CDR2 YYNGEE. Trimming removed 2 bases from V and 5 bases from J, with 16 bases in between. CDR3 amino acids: CASSVEAASRYGYTF. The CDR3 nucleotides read TGTGCCAGCAGCGTGGAGGCAGCAAGTAGGTATGGCTACACCTTC.

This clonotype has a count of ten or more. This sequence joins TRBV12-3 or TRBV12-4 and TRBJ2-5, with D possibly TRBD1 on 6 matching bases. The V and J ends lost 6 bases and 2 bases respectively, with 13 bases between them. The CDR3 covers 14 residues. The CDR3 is CASSHPGVQETQYF. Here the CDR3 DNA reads TGTGCCAGCAGCCATCCAGGGGTTCAAGAGACCCAGTACTTC.